The present T cell receptor (beta chain) was sequenced within a study of blood T cell repertoires in COVID-19. The wider study: PBMCs, B-cell-depleted T cells, or T cells provided the cDNA or gDNA that made up the material.

V lost 4 bases and J lost 7; bases outside the gene matches: 10. This CDR3 spans 15 amino acids. Germline loops: CDR1 SGHRS, CDR2 YFSETQ. Libraries were prepared by immunoSEQ multiplex PCR; TCRdb keeps only in-frame clonotypes and omits some of them. The repertoire consists of approximately 100,000 clones, with roughly nine tenths occurring once and the leading ten covering 10% to 13%. The specimen was peripheral blood. The J gene is TRBJ2-7, the V gene TRBV5-1; TRBD2 aligns across 11 bases. The sequence came from a man aged 50-59 years with acute or convalescent COVID-19. The CDR3 spells CASSQELAGVIEQYF. Written as DNA, the CDR3 is TGCGCCAGCAGCCAGGAACTAGCGGGAGTGATTGAGCAGTACTTC.